This T cell receptor beta chain was retrieved from a study of T-cell reconstitution after alpha-beta-depleted transplantation in children. Unique molecular identifiers were incorporated when the TCRbeta library was constructed. TCRdb used MiXCR to reprocess the PCR reads, holding one entry per CDR3 protein. This table has about 250,000 distinct CDR3 sequences, under 30% appearing once. Study results and limitations: T-cell numbers and diversity, one year after transplant, stemmed largely from T cells that were newly produced.

At least ten counts were recorded for this clonotype. Its target is not known. The CDR3 contains 14 residues. The V end was cut by 6 bases, the J end by 0 bases, with 12 bases between. Looked up from germline, CDR1 is MDHEN and CDR2 is SYDVKM. The sample consisted of PBMCs, mostly from graft donor cells, taken 360 days after TCRalphabeta/CD19-depleted stem cell transplant. The J gene is TRBJ2-7, the V gene TRBV28; D is ambiguous. The TCR originated in a female patient younger than 10 who had a stem cell transplant for congenital amegakaryocytic thrombocytopenia, so the T cells may come from the graft donor. The DNA for the CDR3 is TGTGCCAGCAGGCAGCAAATCAGCTCCTACGAGCAGTACTTC. Amino acid sequence: CASRQQISSYEQYF.